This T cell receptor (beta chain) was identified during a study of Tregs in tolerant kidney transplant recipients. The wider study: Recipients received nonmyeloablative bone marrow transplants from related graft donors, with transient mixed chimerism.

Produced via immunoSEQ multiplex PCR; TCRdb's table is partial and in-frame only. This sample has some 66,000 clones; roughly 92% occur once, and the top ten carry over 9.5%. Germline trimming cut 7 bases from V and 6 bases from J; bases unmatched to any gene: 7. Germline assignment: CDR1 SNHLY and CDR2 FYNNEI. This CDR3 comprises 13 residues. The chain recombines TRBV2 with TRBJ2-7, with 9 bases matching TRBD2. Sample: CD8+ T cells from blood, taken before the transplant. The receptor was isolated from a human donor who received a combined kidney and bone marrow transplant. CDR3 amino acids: CASIGGGASEQYF. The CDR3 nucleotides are TGTGCCAGCATCGGCGGGGGGGCAAGCGAGCAGTACTTC.